The present T cell receptor beta chain was sequenced within a study of shared clonotypes between healthy human individuals. V gave up 5 bases and J gave up 0 bases, with 15 bases separating them. Per germline, CDR1 SEHNR and CDR2 FQNEAQ (reference sequence). The CDR3 loop spans 16 amino acids. Naive CD8 cells were CD45RO-negative, positively selected for CCR7, excluding terminally differentiated effector memory CD45RA+ cells. Assay: immunoSEQ multiplex PCR; the TCRdb copy retains only in-frame clones and omits some. The table shows millions of clones, with just under 95% occurring only once. V and J are TRBV7-9 and TRBJ2-3; TRBD1 might be the D (5 bases). This sequence originates from a man aged 18 to 30 in good health. The source material was naive CD8+ T cells sorted from blood. As DNA, the CDR3 is TGTGCCAGCAGCATAAGACAGCCTTCTAGCACAGATACGCAGTATTTT. It encodes CASSIRQPSSTDTQYF.